Included here is one T cell receptor beta chain sequence, with context. The sample originates from a study of chemoradiotherapy in HPV16-positive cancers. TCRdb keeps only in-frame clones here, not all; method: immunoSEQ multiplex PCR. The data contain about 6,700 clones, roughly 89% of them singletons. J lost 6 bases, V lost 4 bases, and 9 bases had no gene match. Germline CDR1 SGDLS, CDR2 YYNGEE. The CDR3 extends over 15 amino acids. The sequenced sample was tumor tissue, obtained from a patient who underwent chemoradiotherapy. V and J are TRBV9 and TRBJ2-3; 9 bases map to TRBD2. The receptor comes from a human donor with HPV-associated anogenital cancer. The CDR3 here is CASSQQVAGADTQYF. For the CDR3, the DNA is TGTGCCAGCAGCCAGCAGGTAGCGGGAGCTGATACGCAGTATTTT.